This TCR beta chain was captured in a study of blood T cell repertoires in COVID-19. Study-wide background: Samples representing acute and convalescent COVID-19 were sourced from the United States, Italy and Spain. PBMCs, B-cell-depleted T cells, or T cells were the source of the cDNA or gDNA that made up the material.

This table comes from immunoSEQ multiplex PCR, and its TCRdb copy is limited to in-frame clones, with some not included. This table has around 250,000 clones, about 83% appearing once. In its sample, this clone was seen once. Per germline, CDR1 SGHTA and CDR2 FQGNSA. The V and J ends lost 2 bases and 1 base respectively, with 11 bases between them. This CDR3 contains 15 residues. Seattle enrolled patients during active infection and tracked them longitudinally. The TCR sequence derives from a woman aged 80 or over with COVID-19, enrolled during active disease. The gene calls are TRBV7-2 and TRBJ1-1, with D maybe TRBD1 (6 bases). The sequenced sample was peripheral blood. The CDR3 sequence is CASSLSGVGNTEAFF. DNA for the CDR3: TGTGCCAGCAGCTTATCAGGGGTCGGGAACACTGAAGCTTTCTTT.